Listed below are T cell receptor beta chains from one sample, sequenced in a study of tumor-infiltrating lymphocytes in glioblastoma multiforme. TCRdb recomputed calls from the multiplex PCR reads with MiXCR, one row per CDR3 protein. The sample records about 11,000 distinct CDR3 sequences, over 60% being singletons. Sample: brain tumor tissue. These receptors all stem from a male donor with glioblastoma. The CDR3 runs from the conserved cysteine through the conserved F or W. The order of the fields is V gene, D gene, clone size, CDR3 length, J gene, CDR3 protein, CDR3 DNA. The D gene is left open where the match is weak. Clone size is not always given. Where it is, it says once, few, many or a class for expanded clones.

TRBV29-1	.	.	14	TRBJ2-5	CSVVPGRRAETQYF	TGCAGCGTTGTCCCAGGGCGCAGGGCGGAGACCCAGTACTTC
TRBV10-2	TRBD1	.	16	TRBJ1-1	CASSESDRGHDTEAFF	TGCGCCAGCAGTGAGTCTGACAGGGGACACGACACTGAAGCTTTCTTT
TRBV30	.	medium-sized	11	TRBJ2-1	CAWGRGNEQFF	TGTGCCTGGGGAAGGGGCAATGAGCAGTTCTTC
TRBV20-1	TRBD2	.	14	TRBJ2-3	CSAYSGGVTDTQYF	TGCAGTGCCTATAGCGGGGGGGTCACAGATACGCAGTATTTT
TRBV13	TRBD1	.	16	TRBJ1-5	CASSLGARGRGQPKHF	TGTGCCAGCAGCTTAGGCGCCAGGGGCCGGGGACAGCCCAAGCACTTT
TRBV6-6	.	few	13	TRBJ2-7	CASSYPQGYEQYF	TGTGCCAGCAGTTACCCCCAGGGCTACGAGCAGTACTTC
TRBV20-1	TRBD2	.	15	TRBJ2-3	CSAQLSGSRADTQYF	TGCAGTGCTCAACTTAGCGGGAGTCGGGCAGATACGCAGTATTTT
TRBV11-3	.	.	13	TRBJ1-4	CASSEGPKEKLFF	TGTGCCAGCAGCGAGGGACCTAAGGAAAAACTGTTTTTT
TRBV6-5	.	.	14	TRBJ1-2	CASSYSNPAEGYTF	TGTGCCAGCAGTTACTCGAATCCCGCGGAAGGCTACACCTTC
TRBV14	TRBD2	few	16	TRBJ2-4	CASGQAGRLAKNIQYF	TGTGCCAGCGGCCAAGCGGGACGTTTAGCCAAAAACATTCAGTACTTC
TRBV28	.	.	11	TRBJ2-2	CTNSLGGELFF	TGTACCAACAGTTTGGGTGGGGAGCTGTTTTTT
TRBV20-1	TRBD1	.	15	TRBJ2-3	CSALRTGTTHNTQYF	TGCAGTGCACTACGGACAGGGACGACCCATAATACGCAGTATTTT
TRBV11-2	TRBD1	.	17	TRBJ2-1	CVSGLAVRGPSRNEQFF	TGTGTCAGCGGCTTAGCAGTAAGGGGGCCTTCGCGCAATGAGCAGTTCTTT
TRBV11-2	TRBD1	.	17	TRBJ2-1	CASSLAARGPSRDEQFF	TGTGCCAGCAGCTTAGCAGCCAGGGGGCCTTCGCGCGATGAGCAGTTCTTC
TRBV6-5	.	.	15	TRBJ1-1	CASSYSAGLNTEAFF	TGTGCCAGCAGTTACTCGGCAGGGTTGAACACTGAAGCTTTCTTT
TRBV29-1	TRBD2	large	15	TRBJ2-5	CSVEPTSGRLETQYF	TGCAGCGTTGAACCGACTAGCGGGAGGTTGGAGACCCAGTACTTC
TRBV4-2	.	.	14	TRBJ2-2	CTSSQEKKVWRLFF	TGTACCAGCAGCCAAGAGAAGAAGGTCTGGAGGCTGTTTTTT
TRBV6-1	.	.	14	TRBJ2-7	CASSATQSSYEQYF	TGTGCCAGCAGTGCAACACAAAGCTCCTACGAGCAGTACTTC
TRBV28	.	many	15	TRBJ2-5	CASSPIGSGRETQYF	TGTGCCAGCAGCCCGATAGGGTCAGGCAGAGAGACCCAGTACTTC
TRBV12-3/TRBV12-4	TRBD2	.	14	TRBJ2-1	CASSPSGRAHEQFF	TGTGCCAGCAGCCCTAGCGGGAGGGCCCATGAGCAGTTCTTC
TRBV10-2	.	.	14	TRBJ2-7	CASSDSSTYYEQYF	TGCGCCAGCAGTGATTCCTCAACCTACTACGAGCAGTACTTC
TRBV11-3	TRBD2	.	14	TRBJ2-1	CASSLGGRYNEQFF	TGTGCCAGCAGCTTGGGAGGGAGATACAATGAGCAGTTCTTC
TRBV6-1	.	.	13	TRBJ2-7	CASSEDSSYEQYF	TGTGCCAGCAGTGAGGACAGCTCCTACGAGCAGTACTTC
TRBV11-2	.	.	15	TRBJ1-5	CASSLDLGGDRPQHF	TGTGCCAGCAGCTTAGATCTGGGAGGTGATCGGCCTCAGCATTTT
TRBV12-3/TRBV12-4	.	.	15	TRBJ1-5	CASSYRDGPYQPQHF	TGTGCCAGCAGTTACAGGGATGGACCTTATCAGCCCCAGCATTTT
TRBV11-2	TRBD1	.	17	TRBJ2-1	CASSSTPGQGMYNEQFF	TGTGCCAGCAGTTCCACCCCGGGACAGGGTATGTACAATGAGCAGTTCTTC
TRBV11-3	.	.	13	TRBJ2-5	CASSFEGRETQYF	TGTGCTAGCAGCTTCGAGGGTCGAGAGACCCAGTACTTC
TRBV28	.	.	13	TRBJ1-4	CASLGRGNEKLFF	TGTGCCAGCCTCGGACGGGGTAATGAAAAACTGTTTTTT
TRBV29-1	TRBD1	.	13	TRBJ1-6	CRVARDRVSPLHF	TGCAGGGTTGCCAGGGACAGAGTATCACCCCTCCATTTT
TRBV11-2	.	.	15	TRBJ2-3	CASSQGWVSTDTQYF	TGTGCCAGCAGCCAGGGGTGGGTTAGCACAGATACGCAGTATTTT
TRBV11-2	.	.	13	TRBJ2-5	CASTRAQAETQYF	TGTGCCAGCACCCGAGCACAGGCCGAGACCCAGTACTTC
TRBV29-1	.	.	13	TRBJ2-2	CSVEAGNTGELFF	TGCAGCGTTGAGGCCGGGAACACCGGGGAGCTGTTTTTT
TRBV6-4	TRBD2	many	19	TRBJ2-3	CASTFLRTREAVRTDTQYF	TGTGCCAGCACTTTTCTGAGGACGCGGGAGGCTGTTCGGACAGATACGCAGTATTTT
TRBV30	TRBD1	once	15	TRBJ2-7	CTWADRGSIFYEQYF	TGTACCTGGGCCGACAGGGGAAGTATTTTCTATGAGCAGTACTTC
TRBV28	.	many	13	TRBJ2-2	CASSLRVAGELFF	TGTGCCAGCAGTTTGAGGGTGGCCGGGGAGCTGTTTTTT
TRBV6-5	.	.	15	TRBJ2-6	CASSYEFRAASGLTF	TGTGCCAGCAGTTACGAGTTTCGGGCCGCGTCCGGCCTGACTTTC
TRBV18	.	many	15	TRBJ2-7	CASSPQHTGDYEQYF	TGTGCCAGCTCACCCCAGCATACCGGGGACTACGAGCAGTACTTC
TRBV19	.	many	14	TRBJ2-6	CASGTGWGANVLTF	TGTGCCAGTGGTACAGGGTGGGGGGCCAACGTCCTGACTTTC
TRBV11-2	TRBD1	.	15	TRBJ2-3	CANRWKGQRPDTQYF	TGTGCCAACAGGTGGAAGGGACAGCGACCAGATACGCAGTATTTT
TRBV20-1	.	once	12	TRBJ2-7	CSARTPVGAQYF	TGCAGCGCTAGAACCCCGGTAGGCGCGCAATACTTC